This T cell receptor (beta chain) was sequenced during a study of response to subunit inactivated influenza vaccine. Study-wide results and limits: A suggestion made by the authors is that each seasonal influenza vaccination recruits few new T cells.

The germline V gene has CDR1 SQVTM and CDR2 ANQGSEA. This CDR3 spans 13 amino acids. The ends lost 7 bases at V and 4 bases at J; junction bases unmatched: 9. Turning to this clonotype: The antigen remains unidentified.

Each CDR3 protein is one row after TCRdb ran MiXCR on the RT-PCR reads. The sample shows about 700,000 distinct CDR3 sequences, around 14% of them seen only once. This sequence was found in a man in his forties or fifties who received an inactivated influenza vaccine. The rearrangement joins TRBV29-1 to TRBJ1-2; 7 bases map to TRBD1. This specimen consisted of PBMCs from blood, obtained roughly 2 weeks before vaccination. The CDR3 DNA reads as TGCAGCGCCCGATCAGGACAGGCCTATGGCTACACCTTC. This translates into CSARSGQAYGYTF.